A selection of T cell receptor beta chains follows, all from one sample in a study of blood T cell repertoires in COVID-19. TCRdb's copy holds only in-frame clones and misses some; the assay was immunoSEQ multiplex PCR. The sample has 270,000 or so clones; more than 65% are singletons. Sequencing was performed on PBMCs or T cells enriched from blood (not recorded which). These receptors originate from a middle-aged man who had recovered from COVID-19. The CDR3 runs from the conserved cysteine through the conserved F or W. The D gene is left open where the match is weak. The size of a clone is reported for some rows only, either as once, few or many, or as a class for expanded clones.

v_call	j_call	d_call	clone_size	cdr3_nt	cdr3_aa
TRBV12-5	TRBJ2-7	.	.	TGTGCTAGTGGCCAAACAGGGACTACCGAGCAGTACTTC	CASGQTGTTEQYF
TRBV15	TRBJ2-1	TRBD2	.	TGTGCCACCAGCAGCACTGACGGGACTAGCGGGAGATGGTCGTATGAGCAGTTCTTC	CATSSTDGTSGRWSYEQFF
TRBV9	TRBJ2-5	.	.	TGTGCCAGCAGCGTAGGGCACCAAGAGACCCAGTACTTC	CASSVGHQETQYF
TRBV6-4	TRBJ2-2	.	.	TGTGCCAGCAGTGACGGGACATCTGGCACCGGGGAGCTGTTTTTT	CASSDGTSGTGELFF
TRBV2	TRBJ1-2	TRBD1	.	TGTGCCAGCAGTCGACAGGGCTATGTAGATGGCTACACCTTC	CASSRQGYVDGYTF
TRBV15	TRBJ2-3	TRBD1	.	TGTGCCGCTCAGGGGGCAGGCACAGATACGCAGTATTTT	CAAQGAGTDTQYF
TRBV10-2	TRBJ2-5	.	few	TGCGCCAGCAGTGACGTGGAGACCCAGTACTTC	CASSDVETQYF
TRBV30	TRBJ1-2	TRBD1	once	TGTGCCTGGAGTGAGACAGGGGCTGGCGGCTACACCTTC	CAWSETGAGGYTF
TRBV12-3/TRBV12-4	TRBJ1-5	TRBD1	.	TGTGCCAGCAGTACAGGGGTTGGACAGCCCCAGCATTTT	CASSTGVGQPQHF
TRBV6-5	TRBJ1-2	.	.	TGTGCCAGCAGTCATTCGGGGGGGGAATTCTATGGCTACACCTTC	CASSHSGGEFYGYTF
TRBV3-1/TRBV3-2	TRBJ1-4	.	.	TGTGCCAGCAGCCAAGATCTCAAGGGGAAACTGTTTTTT	CASSQDLKGKLFF
TRBV5-4	TRBJ1-4	TRBD1	.	TGTGCCAGCAGCGCCACCGGGACAGGGGGATCGGAAAAACTGTTTTTT	CASSATGTGGSEKLFF
TRBV15	TRBJ1-1	TRBD1	.	TGTGCCACCAGCAGAGATACCGGACAGGGTGGGACTGAAGCTTTCTTT	CATSRDTGQGGTEAFF
TRBV11-2	TRBJ1-4	.	.	TGTGCCAGCAGCTTAGATCTGACAGTTGAAAAACTGTTTTTT	CASSLDLTVEKLFF
TRBV18	TRBJ1-3	.	.	TGTGCCAGCTCACCTCTCAGGCCACAGGGAAACTCTGGAAACACCATATATTTT	CASSPLRPQGNSGNTIYF
TRBV27	TRBJ2-3	.	.	TGTGCCAGCAGAAAGACAGGGAGGACAGATACGCAGTATTTT	CASRKTGRTDTQYF
TRBV29-1	TRBJ2-7	TRBD2	.	TGCAGCGTCGTACCTACCTCGGGGGGGCTCTACGAGCAGTACTTC	CSVVPTSGGLYEQYF
TRBV2	TRBJ2-2	.	.	TGTGCCAGCAGTGAAACGGCCGGGGAGCTGTTTTTT	CASSETAGELFF
TRBV5-4	TRBJ2-7	.	.	TGTGCCAGCAGCTTGAGCCATGTCGGCTCCTACGAGCAGTACTTC	CASSLSHVGSYEQYF
TRBV7-2	TRBJ2-7	.	.	TGTGCCAGCAGCTCCCCTGGGGCAGACGAGCAGTACTTC	CASSSPGADEQYF
TRBV23-1	TRBJ2-5	TRBD2	.	TGCGCCGGCGAAGGACTAGCTTCAGAGACCCAGTACTTC	CAGEGLASETQYF
TRBV18	TRBJ2-4	TRBD1	.	TGTGCCAGCTCACCGGGACAGGGGGAAAACATTCAGTACTTC	CASSPGQGENIQYF